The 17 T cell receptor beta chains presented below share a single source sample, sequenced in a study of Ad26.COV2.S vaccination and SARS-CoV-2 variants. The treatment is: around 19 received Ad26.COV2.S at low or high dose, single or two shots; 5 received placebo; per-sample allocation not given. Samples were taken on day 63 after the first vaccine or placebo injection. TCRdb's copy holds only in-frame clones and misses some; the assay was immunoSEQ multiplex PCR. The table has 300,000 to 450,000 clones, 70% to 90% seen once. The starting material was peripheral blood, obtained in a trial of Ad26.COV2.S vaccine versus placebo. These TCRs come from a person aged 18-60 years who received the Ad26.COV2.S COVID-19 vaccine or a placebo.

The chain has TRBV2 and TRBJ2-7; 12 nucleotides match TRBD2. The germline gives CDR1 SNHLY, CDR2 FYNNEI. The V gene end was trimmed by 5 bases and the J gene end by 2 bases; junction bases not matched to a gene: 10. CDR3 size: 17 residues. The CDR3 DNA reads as TGTGCCAGCAGTCGATGGACTAGCGGGGACGGCACCTACGAGCAGTACTTC. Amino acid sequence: CASSRWTSGDGTYEQYF.

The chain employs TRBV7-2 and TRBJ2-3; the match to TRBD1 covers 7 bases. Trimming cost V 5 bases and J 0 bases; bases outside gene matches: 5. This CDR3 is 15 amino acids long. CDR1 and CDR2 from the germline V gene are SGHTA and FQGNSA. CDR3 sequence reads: CASSLDRASTDTQYF. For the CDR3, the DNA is TGTGCCAGCAGCCTAGACAGGGCTAGCACAGATACGCAGTATTTT.

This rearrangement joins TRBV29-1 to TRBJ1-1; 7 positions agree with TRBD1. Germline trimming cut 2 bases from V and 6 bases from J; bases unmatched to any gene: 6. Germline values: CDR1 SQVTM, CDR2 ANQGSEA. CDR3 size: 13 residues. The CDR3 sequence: CSVELVGGAEAFF. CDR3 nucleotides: TGCAGCGTTGAATTGGTAGGGGGCGCTGAAGCTTTCTTT.

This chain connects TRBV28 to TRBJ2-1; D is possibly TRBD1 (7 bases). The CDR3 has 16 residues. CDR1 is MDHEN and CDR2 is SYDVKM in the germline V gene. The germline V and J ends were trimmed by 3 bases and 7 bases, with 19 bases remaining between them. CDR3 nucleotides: TGTGCCAGCAGTTTTTCCGACCTCCAGGGGGGAAATGAGCAGTTCTTC. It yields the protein CASSFSDLQGGNEQFF.

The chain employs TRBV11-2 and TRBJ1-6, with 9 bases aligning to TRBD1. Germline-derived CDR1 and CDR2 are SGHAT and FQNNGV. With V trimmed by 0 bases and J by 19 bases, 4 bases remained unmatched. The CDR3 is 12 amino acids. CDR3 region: CASSLDGDRAHF. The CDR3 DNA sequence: TGTGCCAGCAGCTTAGATGGGGACAGGGCACACTTT.

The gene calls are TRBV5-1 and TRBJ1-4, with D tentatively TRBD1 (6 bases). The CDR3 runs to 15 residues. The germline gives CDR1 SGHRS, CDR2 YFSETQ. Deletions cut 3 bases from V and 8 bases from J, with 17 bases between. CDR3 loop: CASSSGTPLREKLFF. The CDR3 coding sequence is TGCGCCAGCAGCTCCGGGACACCGCTGAGGGAAAAACTGTTTTTT.

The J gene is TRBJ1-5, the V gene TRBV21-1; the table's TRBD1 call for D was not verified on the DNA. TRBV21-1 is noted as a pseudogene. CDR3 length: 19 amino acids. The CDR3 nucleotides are TGTGCCAGCAGCCGTTGGGGGGCAGGGGGCGAATTTAGCAATCAGCCCCAGCATTTT. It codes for CASSRWGAGGEFSNQPQHF.

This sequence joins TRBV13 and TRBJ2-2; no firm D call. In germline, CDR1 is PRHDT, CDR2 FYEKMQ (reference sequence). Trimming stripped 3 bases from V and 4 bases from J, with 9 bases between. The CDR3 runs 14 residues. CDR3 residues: CASSFYYLTGELFF. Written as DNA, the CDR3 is TGTGCCAGCAGCTTCTACTACCTCACCGGGGAGCTGTTTTTT.

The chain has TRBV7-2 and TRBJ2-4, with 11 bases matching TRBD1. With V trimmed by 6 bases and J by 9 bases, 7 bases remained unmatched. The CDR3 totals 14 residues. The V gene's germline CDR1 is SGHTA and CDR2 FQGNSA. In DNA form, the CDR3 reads TGTGCCAGCAGTCGGGACAGGGGGGACGTCATTCAGTACTTC. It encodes CASSRDRGDVIQYF.

CDR3 sequence: CASSSPGGRGNIQYF. The CDR3 region has the DNA TGTGCCAGCAGTTCCCCGGGAGGGCGGGGAAACATTCAGTACTTC. The genes are TRBV28 and TRBJ2-4; 8 bases fit TRBD2. In germline, CDR1 is MDHEN, CDR2 SYDVKM. After removal of 4 bases from V and 6 bases from J, the junction contained 8 bases not matched to a gene. This CDR3 is built from 15 residues.

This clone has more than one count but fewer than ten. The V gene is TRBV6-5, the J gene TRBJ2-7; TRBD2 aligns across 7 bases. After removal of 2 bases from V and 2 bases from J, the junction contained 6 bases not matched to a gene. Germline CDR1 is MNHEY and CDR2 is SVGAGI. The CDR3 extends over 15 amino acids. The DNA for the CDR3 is TGTGCCAGCAGTTACGCTGAGCGGGACGCCTACGAGCAGTACTTC. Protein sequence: CASSYAERDAYEQYF.

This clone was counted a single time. CDR3 DNA: TGTGCCAGCAGTTATTTTCTCGGCTTGAGGGATGGCTACACCTTC. Its protein is CASSYFLGLRDGYTF. The chain recombines TRBV6-2 or TRBV6-3 with TRBJ1-2, with no clear D. Trimming shortened V by 3 bases and J by 6 bases, and 17 bases separated the two germline ends. The CDR3 is 15 residues long. Germline lookup yields CDR1 MNHEY and CDR2 SVGEGT.

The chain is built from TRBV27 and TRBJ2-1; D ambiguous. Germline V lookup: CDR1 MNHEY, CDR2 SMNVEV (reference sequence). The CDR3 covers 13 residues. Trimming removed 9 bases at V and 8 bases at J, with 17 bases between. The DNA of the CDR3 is TGTGCCAGTAGAACCGGGCACCCTTATGAGCAGTTCTTC. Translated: CASRTGHPYEQFF.

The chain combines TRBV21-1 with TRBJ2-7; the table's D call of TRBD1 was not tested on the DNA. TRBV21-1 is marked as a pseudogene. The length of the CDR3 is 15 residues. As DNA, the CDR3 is TGTGCCAGCAGCAAGGGAGACAGGGGCGGTTACGAGCAGTACTTC. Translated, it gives CASSKGDRGGYEQYF.

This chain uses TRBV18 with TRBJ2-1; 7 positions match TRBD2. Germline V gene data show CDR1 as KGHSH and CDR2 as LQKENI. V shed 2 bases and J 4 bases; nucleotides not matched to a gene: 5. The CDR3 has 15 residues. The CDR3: CASSPERGPYNEQFF. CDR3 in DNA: TGTGCCAGCTCACCAGAGCGGGGCCCTTACAATGAGCAGTTCTTC.

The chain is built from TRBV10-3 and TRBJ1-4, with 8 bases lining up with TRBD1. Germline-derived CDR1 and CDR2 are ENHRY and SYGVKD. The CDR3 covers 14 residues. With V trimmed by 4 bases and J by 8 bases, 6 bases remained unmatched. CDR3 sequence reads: CAISVSGGREKLFF. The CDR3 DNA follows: TGTGCCATCAGTGTATCAGGGGGCAGAGAAAAACTGTTTTTT.

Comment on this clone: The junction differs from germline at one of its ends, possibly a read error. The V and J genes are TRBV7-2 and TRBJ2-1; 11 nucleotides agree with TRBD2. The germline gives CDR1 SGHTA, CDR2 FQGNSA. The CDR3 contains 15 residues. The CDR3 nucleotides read TGTGCCAGCAGCGTAGCGGGAGGGACCTACAATGAGCAGTTCTTC. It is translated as CASSVAGGTYNEQFF.